This T cell receptor beta chain was documented in a study of blood T cell repertoires in COVID-19 (dated by TCRdb to the early 2020s). About the investigation overall: Samples covering the acute and convalescent phases of COVID-19 were provided by collaborators in the United States, Italy and Spain. The prospective study material was composed of cDNA or gDNA derived from T cells, B-cell-depleted T cells, or PBMCs. Subjects who had been exposed to COVID-19, were actively infected with it, or had recovered from it provided the deeply sampled blood TCRbeta repertoires that made up the dataset. The repertoires were made available in a free public database intended to serve as a resource for research on the immune response to SARS-CoV-2. The samples were drawn from the first 160 participants of the ongoing ImmuneRACE study and from about 1,200 subjects provided by 6 global collaborators. Sample metadata almost always included a de-identified subject ID, COVID-19 status, age in years and sex. HLA class I and class II types, where available, came from metadata supplied by the sample provider rather than from assay-based typing. On the study overall, not on this receptor specifically: The quantity of clinical and demographic metadata differed by source and by participant and was supplied without curation.

There are 14 amino acids in the CDR3, from cysteine to phenylalanine inclusive. The CDR3 DNA has 42 bases and is translated from base 1. V lost 2 bases and J lost 1 base; the stretch between them is 8 bases long. CDR1 and CDR2, looked up from the germline V gene, are MNHEY and SVGAGI. A note on this clone: The specificity of this receptor is unknown. Base qualities were left out, and no much larger clone turns up one base away.

Enrolling through a virtual design, the prospective study's participants ranged in age from roughly 18 to 100 years and lived across roughly 23 United States geographic areas. In the prospective study, participants were assigned to cohorts based on the clinical history participants reported in a screening survey and a study questionnaire. For ImmuneRACE Cohort 3, a participant was defined as recovered based on two consecutive negative NP/OP PCR tests, clearance by a healthcare professional, or resolution of symptoms. In the prospective study, mobile phlebotomists collected whole blood, serum and a nasopharyngeal or oropharyngeal swab from each participant. Additional blood draws and questionnaires over an approximately two-month period could optionally be provided by prospective study participants. Blood samples from the prospective study were shipped frozen or at room temperature prior to DNA extraction.

TCRbeta CDR3 regions were amplified from genomic DNA by means of the immunoSEQ Assay, a bias-controlled multiplex PCR. The authors' pipeline ran thus. Nucleated cell counts per sample were estimated from amplification of reference gene primers within the assay. Sequence reads were collapsed and filtered to measure the absolute abundance of every unique TCRbeta CDR3 rearrangement. For each sample, productive Simpson clonality was calculated by taking the square root of Simpson's diversity index across productive rearrangements. The table comes from immuneACCESS by way of TCRdb, which keeps in-frame sequences with V and J called. Part of the clones is missing from these tables; in studies checked, under half for an unresolved V gene and the rest for unknown reasons. V and J calls and clone size are those listed in that table; D and trimming were worked out from the DNA. The sample profile shows about 330,000 clones; 70% to 90% of them were found once. The top ten clonotypes cover around 6% of the sample.

This TCR came from a woman younger than 45 who had recovered from COVID-19. Sequenced sample: PBMCs or T cells enriched from blood (not recorded which). The chain links TRBV6-5 with TRBJ1-1; the best D guess is TRBD1, with 5 bases matching. The DNA reads as follows: TGTGCCAGCAGTTACGTCGGGGGGAACACTGAAGCTTTCTTT. It translates to CASSYVGGNTEAFF.